This TCR beta chain derives from a study of identical twins. Points on this clonotype: Its antigen is currently unknown.

A single record per CDR3 protein comes from TCRdb applying MiXCR to the 5' RACE reads. This sample carries some 500,000 distinct CDR3 sequences, about 20% of them seen once, and the ten largest clones take under 0.95%. Study-wide points: Memory repertoires showed no such pattern, whereas abundant cord blood beta clonotypes carried fewer insertions.

The CDR3 is made up of 14 amino acids. V lost 8 bases, J lost 1 base, and 16 bases lay in between. Germline assignment: CDR1 SQVTM and CDR2 ANQGSEA. These data also formed part of another study, on T cells expressing NK-cell markers. That paper states: The study drew TCR beta repertoires from sorted CD3+CD56+NKG2C+, CD3+CD56+NKG2C- and CD3+CD56-NKG2C+ T cells.

The chain recombines TRBV29-1 with TRBJ2-3; D is perhaps TRBD2 (5 bases). This receptor was identified in a woman aged 18-30 years in good health. Sequencing input: CD4+ T cells sorted from blood. The CDR3 spells CSPQGSVRTDTQYF. CDR3 DNA: TGCAGCCCCCAAGGGAGCGTTCGCACAGATACGCAGTATTTT.